Below are 22 T cell receptor beta chains sequenced from a single sample in a study of cytomegalovirus exposure and HLA in healthy donors. Both 60 Vbeta primers and 13 Jbeta primers went into the PCR. Profiled with immunoSEQ multiplex PCR; TCRdb holds only in-frame clones, not every one. The sample includes 150,000 to 200,000 clones, roughly four fifths of them seen just once. The sequencing input was PBMCs. The receptors here all came from a woman between 18 and 30 years old in good health and CMV-seronegative.

This chain connects TRBV6-6 to TRBJ1-6; possibly TRBD1 for D (5 bases). Germline V gene data show CDR1 as MNHNY and CDR2 as SVGAGI (reference sequence). V lost 1 base to trimming and J lost 8 bases, with 6 bases between them. This CDR3 has 13 amino acids. CDR3 sequence reads: CASSYLGDSPLHF. The CDR3 DNA reads TGTGCCAGCAGTTACTTAGGGGATTCACCCCTCCACTTT.

About this clone: At one end, the junction sequence differs from germline, possibly due to a read error. The V call is TRBV27, the J call TRBJ1-2, with unresolved D. The CDR3 is 9 amino acids. Germline CDR1 MNHEY, CDR2 SMNVEV (reference sequence). DNA of the CDR3: TGTGCCAGCAGTGATGGCGGAGGCTTC. Protein product: CASSDGGGF.

The V and J genes are TRBV11-2 and TRBJ2-5, with a weak D call TRBD2 (5 bases). The J call is uncertain, as TRBJ2-7 better fits the DNA end. This CDR3 has 14 residues. The V gene's germline CDR1 is SGHAT and CDR2 FQNNGV. The chain's CDR3 is CASSSSGSSYEQYF. The CDR3 DNA follows: TGTGCCAGCAGCTCGAGCGGAAGCTCCTACGAGCAGTACTTC.

This clone occurred a few times. The rearrangement uses TRBV5-1 and TRBJ1-1, with D unresolved. CDR1 is SGHRS, CDR2 YFSETQ, per germline. The germline V and J ends were trimmed by 0 bases and 1 base, with 7 bases remaining between them. The CDR3 has 14 residues. The CDR3 nucleotides are TGCGCCAGCAGCTTGGGACTCACGAACACTGAAGCTTTCTTT. Translation: CASSLGLTNTEAFF.

This chain joins TRBV5-1 and TRBJ2-5, with 12 bases lining up with TRBD2. CDR3 size: 15 residues. The ends lost 4 bases at V and 5 bases at J; junction bases unmatched: 6. The V gene's germline CDR1 is SGHRS and CDR2 YFSETQ. The CDR3 region has the DNA TGCGCCAGCAGCACCGGACTAGCGGGGTTGGAGACCCAGTACTTC. Translating it yields CASSTGLAGLETQYF.

In this sample, this clone turned up a few times. The chain has TRBV19 and TRBJ1-6; D unresolved. V dropped 4 bases and J dropped 7 bases, with 5 bases sitting between them. This CDR3 has 12 residues. The germline CDR1 and CDR2 sequences are LNHDA and SQIVND (reference sequence). In DNA form, the CDR3 reads TGTGCCAGTAGTACGGGGAATTCACCCCTCCACTTT. Its protein product is CASSTGNSPLHF.

The chain couples TRBV5-4 to TRBJ1-1; 10 nucleotides align to TRBD1. Germline-derived CDR1 and CDR2 are SGHNT and YYREEE (reference sequence). This CDR3 has 15 amino acids. The J segment lost 1 base and the V segment lost 4 bases, leaving 4 bases of the junction unmatched. The CDR3 nucleotides read TGTGCCAGCAGCAGCGACAGGGGGCCGAACACTGAAGCTTTCTTT. Protein product: CASSSDRGPNTEAFF.

There are a few counts of this clone. The CDR3: CASSQSVTTVSYEQYF. The CDR3 DNA reads as TGCGCCAGCAGTCAATCGGTGACAACCGTATCCTACGAGCAGTACTTC. The chain links TRBV23-1 to TRBJ2-7; no firm D call. TRBV23-1 is filed as an ORF, its function uncertain. Trimming stripped 0 bases from V and 1 base from J, with 13 bases between. The CDR3 contains 16 residues.

The chain employs TRBV4-2 and TRBJ2-1; perhaps TRBD2 as D (5 bases). This CDR3 region has 15 residues. V gave up 3 bases and J gave up 6 bases, with 15 bases separating them. Germline CDR1 is LGHNA and CDR2 is YNFKEQ. CDR3: CASSQVNRRGNEQFF. In nucleotides, the CDR3 is TGTGCCAGCAGCCAGGTCAATCGACGGGGCAATGAGCAGTTCTTC.

The CDR3 DNA is TGTGCCAGCGGTACCTCGGGGGGTCCCGGGGAGCTGTTTTTT. Its protein is CASGTSGGPGELFF. The J gene is TRBJ2-2, the V gene TRBV6-6; TRBD2 aligns across 7 bases. CDR3 length: 14 amino acids. CDR1 and CDR2 from the germline V gene are MNHNY and SVGAGI (reference sequence). V lost 8 bases and J lost 6; bases outside the gene matches: 9.

This clone was recorded at least ten times. The genes are TRBV28 and TRBJ1-4; D possibly corresponds to TRBD1 (5 bases). V was trimmed by 1 base and J by 8 bases, leaving 17 bases between them. CDR1 is MDHEN, CDR2 SYDVKM, per germline. This CDR3 contains 16 residues. The DNA of the CDR3 is TGTGCCAGCAGTTTATTGTCGCGGGGGGTGGAAGAAAAACTGTTTTTT. The encoded protein is CASSLLSRGVEEKLFF.

CDR3 bases: TGTGCCAGTAGTATAGAAAGGAGAAACAGGGGGGACAATGAGCAGTTCTTC. Translating it yields CASSIERRNRGDNEQFF. This chain links TRBV19 with TRBJ2-1; 8 bases map to TRBD1. From germline, CDR1 is LNHDA and CDR2 SQIVND (reference sequence). V lost 0 bases and J lost 5; bases outside the gene matches: 9. The CDR3 runs 17 residues.

This clone was observed a handful of times. The rearrangement uses TRBV6-1 and TRBJ2-3; 7 nucleotides align to TRBD1. After removal of 1 base from V and 4 bases from J, the junction contained 5 bases not matched to a gene. Germline V gene sequence: CDR1 MNHNS, CDR2 SASEGT. The CDR3 is 15 residues long. CDR3 region: CASSEGQGGADTQYF. In nucleotides, the CDR3 is TGTGCCAGCAGTGAAGGACAGGGCGGAGCAGATACGCAGTATTTT.

The rearrangement uses TRBV27 and TRBJ1-1; a possible D gene is TRBD1 (6 bases). The ends were cut back, 8 bases at V and 0 bases at J, with 19 bases in the middle. In germline, CDR1 is MNHEY, CDR2 SMNVEV (reference sequence). This CDR3 has 16 residues. The CDR3 loop reads CASSNHRVLMNTEAFF. The CDR3 DNA sequence: TGTGCCAGCTCGAATCACAGGGTCCTCATGAACACTGAAGCTTTCTTT.

The chain recombines TRBV6-1 with TRBJ1-3; D is uncertain. Trimming removed 1 base at V and 4 bases at J, with 11 bases between. The CDR3 covers 15 residues. The germline gives CDR1 MNHNS, CDR2 SASEGT. DNA of the CDR3: TGTGCCAGCAGTGAAGTGGAGGGCCGGGGAAACACCATATATTTT. Protein sequence: CASSEVEGRGNTIYF.

J is TRBJ1-2 and V is TRBV5-8, with TRBD1 matching 8 bases. CDR3 length equals 14 residues. The V and J ends lost 0 bases and 6 bases, in that order; junction bases with no gene match: 4. CDR1 is SGHTS, CDR2 YDEGEE, per germline. The CDR3 loop is CASSLDRGIDGYTF. CDR3 bases: TGTGCCAGCAGCTTGGACAGGGGGATAGATGGCTACACCTTC.

The chain joins TRBV7-9 to TRBJ1-4; D gene uncertain. CDR1 SEHNR and CDR2 FQNEAQ come from the germline V gene (reference sequence). The CDR3 contains 15 residues. With 1 base removed from V and 0 bases from J, the gap between germline ends came to 6 bases. The CDR3 bases are TGTGCCAGCAGCTTAGGTACGGCAACTAATGAAAAACTGTTTTTT. This encodes CASSLGTATNEKLFF.

The table lists this clone with a few counts. V gene TRBV18 combines with J gene TRBJ2-7; D gene unclear. V was pared by 3 bases and J by 2 bases, with 11 bases between. The CDR3 spans 14 residues. Germline CDR1 is KGHSH and CDR2 is LQKENI. CDR3 in DNA: TGTGCCAGCTCACCCTACTTGGGCCCCTACGAGCAGTACTTC. Its protein product is CASSPYLGPYEQYF.

The genes are TRBV5-1 and TRBJ2-2; a possible D gene is TRBD1 (6 bases). Deletions cut 4 bases from V and 7 bases from J, with 20 bases between. The germline CDR1 and CDR2 sequences are SGHRS and YFSETQ. The CDR3 length is 16 residues. CDR3 DNA: TGCGCCAGCAGCCCTAGATCTACCACAGGGTTCGGGGAGCTGTTTTTT. Translated: CASSPRSTTGFGELFF.

CDR3 nucleotides: TGTGCCAGCACCCCCGACAGGGTAGGAACCGGGGAGCTGTTTTTT. It codes for CASTPDRVGTGELFF. The chain carries TRBV7-9 and TRBJ2-2, with 7 bases identical to TRBD1. This CDR3 spans 15 amino acids. From germline, CDR1 is SEHNR and CDR2 FQNEAQ (reference sequence). With V trimmed by 7 bases and J by 5 bases, 10 bases remained unmatched.

The chain joins TRBV5-5 to TRBJ1-3, with TRBD1 matching 7 bases. The junction had 4 bases not matched to a gene; V was cut back by 3 bases and J by 1 base. This CDR3 is built from 15 residues. CDR1 SGHKS and CDR2 YYEKEE come from the germline V gene (reference sequence). The CDR3 nucleotides read TGTGCCAGCAGCTCGAGCAGGGGGTCTGGAAACACCATATATTTT. This encodes CASSSSRGSGNTIYF.

The J gene is TRBJ2-3, the V gene TRBV29-1; TRBD1 aligns across 7 bases. This CDR3 region has 13 residues. In germline, CDR1 is SQVTM, CDR2 ANQGSEA. After removal of 4 bases from V and 3 bases from J, the junction contained 4 bases not matched to a gene. In DNA, the CDR3 is TGCAGCGTTGCCGGGACAGTTACAGATACGCAGTATTTT. This encodes CSVAGTVTDTQYF.